This T cell receptor (beta chain) derives from a study of identical twins. Template switching added a universal primer binding site, and final cDNA carried unique molecular identifiers. TCRdb used MiXCR to reprocess the 5' RACE reads, holding one entry per CDR3 protein. The repertoire consists of 570,000 or so distinct CDR3 sequences, with roughly 9.9% occurring once and the leading ten covering 2.5% to 3%. In germline, CDR1 is DFQATT, CDR2 SNEGSKA (reference sequence). Trimming at V came to 0 bases and at J to 1 base, leaving 7 bases not matched to a gene. This CDR3 is built from 17 residues. This sample was shared with a second study, whose subject was yellow fever vaccine responses in identical twins.

The sequence was collected from a woman between 18 and 29 years old in good health. V is TRBV20-1 and J is TRBJ2-7; 12 bases match TRBD2. Sequenced: PBMCs. This CDR3 reads CSAREPTLAGGSYEQYF. The CDR3 nucleotides read TGCAGTGCTAGAGAACCCACACTAGCGGGAGGATCCTACGAGCAGTACTTC.